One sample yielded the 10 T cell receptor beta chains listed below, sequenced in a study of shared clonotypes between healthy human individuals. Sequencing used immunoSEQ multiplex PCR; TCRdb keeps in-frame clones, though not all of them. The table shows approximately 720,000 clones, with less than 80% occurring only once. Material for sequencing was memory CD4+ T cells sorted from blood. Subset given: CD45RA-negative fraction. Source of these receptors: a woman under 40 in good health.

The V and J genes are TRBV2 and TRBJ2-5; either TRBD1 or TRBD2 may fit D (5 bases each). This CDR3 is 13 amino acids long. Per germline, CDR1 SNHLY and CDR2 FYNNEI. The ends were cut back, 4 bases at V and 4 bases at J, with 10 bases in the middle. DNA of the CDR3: TGTGCCAGCAGTGGGGACGGACGAGAGACCCAGTACTTC. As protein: CASSGDGRETQYF.

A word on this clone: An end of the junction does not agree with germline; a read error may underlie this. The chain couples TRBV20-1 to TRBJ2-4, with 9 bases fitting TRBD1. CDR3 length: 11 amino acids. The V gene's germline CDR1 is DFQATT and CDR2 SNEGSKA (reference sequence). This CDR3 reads CSARGQGFPYF. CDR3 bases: TGCAGTGCCAGAGGACAGGGGTTTCCGTACTTC.

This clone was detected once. CDR3 residues: CSGVGAPVDNEQFF. The CDR3 DNA reads TGCAGCGGGGTCGGGGCCCCGGTGGACAATGAGCAGTTCTTC. The rearrangement joins TRBV29-1 to TRBJ2-1; D may correspond to TRBD1 or TRBD2 (5 bases each). V lost 7 bases, J lost 5 bases, and 18 bases lay in between. The CDR3 is made up of 14 amino acids. Per the germline V gene, CDR1 is SQVTM and CDR2 is ANQGSEA.

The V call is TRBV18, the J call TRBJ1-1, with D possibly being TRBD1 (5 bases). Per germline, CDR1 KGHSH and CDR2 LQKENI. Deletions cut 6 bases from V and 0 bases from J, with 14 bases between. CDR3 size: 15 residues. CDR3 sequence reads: CASSRQRSMNTEAFF. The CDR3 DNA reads TGTGCCAGCTCTCGACAGAGAAGCATGAACACTGAAGCTTTCTTT.

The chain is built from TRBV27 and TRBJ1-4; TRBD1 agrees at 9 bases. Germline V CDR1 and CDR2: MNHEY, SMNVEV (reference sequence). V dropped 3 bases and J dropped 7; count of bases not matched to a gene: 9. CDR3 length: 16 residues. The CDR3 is CASSLGGTGLGEKLFF. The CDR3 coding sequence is TGTGCCAGCAGTTTGGGGGGGACAGGGTTGGGTGAAAAACTGTTTTTT. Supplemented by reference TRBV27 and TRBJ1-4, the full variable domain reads EAQVTQNPRYLITVTGKKLTVTCSQNMNHEYMSWYRQDPGLGLRQIYYSMNVEVTDKGDVPEGYKVSRKEKRNFPLILESPSPNQTSLYFCASSLGGTGLGEKLFFGSGTQLSVL.

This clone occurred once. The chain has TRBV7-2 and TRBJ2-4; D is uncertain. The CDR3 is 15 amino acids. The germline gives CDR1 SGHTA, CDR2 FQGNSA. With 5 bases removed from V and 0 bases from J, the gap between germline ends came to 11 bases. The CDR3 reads CASSPVTLAKNIQYF. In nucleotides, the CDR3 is TGTGCCAGCAGCCCCGTTACCTTAGCCAAAAACATTCAGTACTTC.

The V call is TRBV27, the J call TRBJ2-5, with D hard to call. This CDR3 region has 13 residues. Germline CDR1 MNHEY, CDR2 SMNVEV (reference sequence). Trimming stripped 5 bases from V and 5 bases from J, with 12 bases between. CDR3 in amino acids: CASSLQYAETQYF. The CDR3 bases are TGTGCCAGCAGTCTACAATACGCGGAGACCCAGTACTTC.

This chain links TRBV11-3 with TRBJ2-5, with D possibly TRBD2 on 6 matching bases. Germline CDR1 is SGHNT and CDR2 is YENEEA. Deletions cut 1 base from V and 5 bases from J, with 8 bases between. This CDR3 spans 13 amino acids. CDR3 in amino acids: CASSLGLGETQYF. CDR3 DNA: TGTGCCAGCAGCTTAGGACTAGGGGAGACCCAGTACTTC.

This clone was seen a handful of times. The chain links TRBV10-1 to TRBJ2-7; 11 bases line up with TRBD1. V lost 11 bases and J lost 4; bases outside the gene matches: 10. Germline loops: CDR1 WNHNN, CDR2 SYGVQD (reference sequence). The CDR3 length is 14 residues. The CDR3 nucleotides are TGCGCCGTATTCCCGGGACAGGGGGAGTACGAGCAGTACTTC. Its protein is CAVFPGQGEYEQYF.

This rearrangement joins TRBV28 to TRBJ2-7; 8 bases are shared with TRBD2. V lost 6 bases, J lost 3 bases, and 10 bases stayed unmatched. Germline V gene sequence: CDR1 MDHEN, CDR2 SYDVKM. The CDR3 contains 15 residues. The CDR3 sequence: CASSQPMSGSYEQYF. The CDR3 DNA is TGTGCCAGCAGCCAGCCCATGAGCGGGAGCTACGAGCAGTACTTC.